The 30 T cell receptor beta chains presented below share a single source sample, sequenced in a study of cytomegalovirus exposure and HLA in healthy donors. Amplification used 60 Vbeta primers and 13 Jbeta primers. The method was immunoSEQ multiplex PCR; TCRdb's version includes in-frame clones alone and lacks a portion of them. The repertoire includes 94,000 or so clones, around 71% of them detected once, and about 8% sits in the top ten. Sequenced: PBMCs. The receptor source for this set is a man in his sixties in good health and CMV-seronegative.

The chain carries TRBV4-1 and TRBJ2-1; 7 bases are shared with TRBD2. This CDR3 contains 15 residues. Germline CDR1 is MGHRA and CDR2 is YSYEKL. V shed 1 base, J shed 5 bases, and the junction held 5 bases outside the gene matches. The CDR3 spells CASSQARGGDNEQFF. The CDR3 coding sequence is TGCGCCAGCAGCCAAGCTCGTGGGGGGGACAATGAGCAGTTCTTC.

The chain employs TRBV18 and TRBJ2-3; 7 positions match TRBD2. Per germline, CDR1 KGHSH and CDR2 LQKENI. The CDR3 is made up of 17 amino acids. The J segment lost 6 bases and the V segment lost 6 bases, leaving 18 bases of the junction unmatched. The CDR3, as DNA: TGTGCCAGCTCCCCCCGCCCCGTTGCGGGAGTTGGGGATACGCAGTATTTT. Encoded protein: CASSPRPVAGVGDTQYF.

The chain joins TRBV6-1 to TRBJ1-4, with D maybe TRBD1 (6 bases). The V end lost 2 bases, the J end lost 4 bases, and 11 bases lay between the germline ends. Germline lookup yields CDR1 MNHNS and CDR2 SASEGT. The CDR3 contains 15 residues. The CDR3 loop is CASSEIGQLNEKLFF. CDR3 DNA: TGTGCCAGCAGTGAAATCGGACAGCTTAATGAAAAACTGTTTTTT.

This rearrangement joins TRBV5-1 to TRBJ2-3, with TRBD1 identical over 9 bases. Germline lookup yields CDR1 SGHRS and CDR2 YFSETQ. The CDR3 is 14 amino acids. J was trimmed by 5 bases and V by 4 bases; bases with no gene match: 5. The CDR3 protein is CASSVGQGKDTQYF. Here the CDR3 DNA reads TGCGCCAGCAGCGTCGGACAGGGGAAAGATACGCAGTATTTT.

The CDR3 region has the DNA TGTGCCAGCAGCTTAATAGCCGAGCAGTACTTC. Translation gives CASSLIAEQYF. V and J are TRBV7-2 and TRBJ2-7; D remains ambiguous. This CDR3 is built from 11 residues. V was cut by 2 bases and J by 6 bases, with 5 bases left in between. In germline, CDR1 is SGHTA, CDR2 FQGNSA. Full variable domain (outside the CDR3, taken from reference TRBV7-2 and TRBJ2-7): GAGVSQSPSNKVTEKGKDVELRCDPISGHTALYWYRQSLGQGLEFLIYFQGNSAPDKSGLPSDRFSAERTGGSVSTLTIQRTQQEDSAVYLCASSLIAEQYFGPGTRLTVT.

There are a few counts of this clone. The CDR3 protein is CASSLKHGDRTYEQYF. DNA for the CDR3: TGTGCCAGCAGCTTAAAACATGGGGACAGAACTTACGAGCAGTACTTC. The chain uses TRBV7-2 and TRBJ2-7, with 7 bases aligning to TRBD1. The germline CDR1 and CDR2 sequences are SGHTA and FQGNSA. Germline trimming cut 2 bases from V and 4 bases from J; bases unmatched to any gene: 11. The CDR3 runs 16 residues.

In this sample, this clone turned up once. The V call is TRBV12-5, the J call TRBJ2-1; TRBD2 agrees at 11 bases. V lost 7 bases and J lost 8; bases outside the gene matches: 10. CDR1 is LGHNT, CDR2 FRNRAP, per germline. This CDR3 comprises 15 residues. The CDR3 loop reads CASDIAGGPSDEQFF. CDR3 in DNA: TGTGCTAGTGACATAGCGGGGGGGCCCAGCGATGAGCAGTTCTTC.

The J gene is TRBJ2-3, the V gene TRBV9; 13 bases agree with TRBD2. J lost 4 bases, V lost 3 bases, and 2 bases had no gene match. The CDR3 has 15 residues. In germline, CDR1 is SGDLS, CDR2 YYNGEE. In nucleotides, the CDR3 is TGTGCCAGCAGCGGAACTAGCGGGGGGGCAGATACGCAGTATTTT. It is translated as CASSGTSGGADTQYF. The entire variable domain, with the rest obtained from reference TRBV9 and TRBJ2-3, is as follows: DSGVTQTPKHLITATGQRVTLRCSPRSGDLSVYWYQQSLDQGLQFLIQYYNGEERAKGNILERFSAQQFPDLHSELNLSSLELGDSALYFCASSGTSGGADTQYFGPGTRLTVL.

The chain couples TRBV21-1 to TRBJ1-4. TRBV21-1 is recorded as a pseudogene. CDR3 length: 16 residues. This CDR3 is CASSIGGASTNEKLFF. For the CDR3, the DNA is TGTGCCAGCAGCATCGGAGGGGCAAGCACTAATGAAAAACTGTTTTTT.

The chain employs TRBV2 and TRBJ2-2, with 11 nucleotides matching TRBD2. Germline V lookup: CDR1 SNHLY, CDR2 FYNNEI. The CDR3 covers 14 residues. Trimming removed 8 bases from V and 6 bases from J; junction bases left unmatched: 5. The CDR3 DNA is TGTGCCAGCCGCGGGACTAGCGGATCCGGGGAGCTGTTTTTT. Translating it yields CASRGTSGSGELFF.

This clone was observed a few times. V usage is TRBV2 and J usage is TRBJ1-4, with D possibly TRBD1 on 5 matching bases. Trimming cost V 2 bases and J 0 bases, with 7 bases left between them. The germline V gene has CDR1 SNHLY and CDR2 FYNNEI. The CDR3 has 15 residues. The CDR3 reads CASSEQTATNEKLFF. The CDR3 nucleotides are TGTGCCAGCAGTGAACAGACAGCAACTAATGAAAAACTGTTTTTT. Filled out from reference TRBV2 and TRBJ1-4, the complete variable domain reads EPEVTQTPSHQVTQMGQEVILRCVPISNHLYFYWYRQILGQKVEFLVSFYNNEISEKSEIFDDQFSVERPDGSNFTLKIRSTKLEDSAMYFCASSEQTATNEKLFFGSGTQLSVL.

V usage is TRBV5-1 and J usage is TRBJ2-1; 7 nucleotides match TRBD2. CDR3 length: 13 amino acids. V lost 2 bases and J lost 6; bases outside the gene matches: 2. Germline V gene sequence: CDR1 SGHRS, CDR2 YFSETQ. The CDR3 sequence: CASSFWGGNEQFF. The CDR3 coding sequence is TGCGCCAGCAGCTTCTGGGGGGGCAATGAGCAGTTCTTC.

V gene TRBV21-1 combines with J gene TRBJ1-1. TRBV21-1 represents a pseudogene. The CDR3 consists of 12 residues. For the CDR3, the DNA is TGTGCCAGCAGCAAAGCGCCGGTTGAAGCTTTCTTT. Its translation: CASSKAPVEAFF.

The chain couples TRBV5-8 to TRBJ2-5; D may be TRBD1 (6 bases). V was trimmed by 0 bases and J by 3 bases, leaving 9 bases between them. Germline V lookup: CDR1 SGHTS, CDR2 YDEGEE. The CDR3 totals 14 residues. The CDR3 region has the DNA TGTGCCAGCAGCTTGGCCGGACAGAAAGAGACCCAGTACTTC. This translates into CASSLAGQKETQYF.

The chain joins TRBV28 to TRBJ2-1, with 9 bases matching TRBD2. CDR1 is MDHEN and CDR2 is SYDVKM in the germline V gene. The CDR3 spans 14 residues. V lost 4 bases and J lost 8; bases outside the gene matches: 6. The CDR3 DNA is TGTGCCAGCAGTTCCCTAGCGGGAAACGATGAGCAGTTCTTC. Amino acid sequence: CASSSLAGNDEQFF.

This chain joins TRBV4-3 and TRBJ2-2; no clear D gene. The CDR3 is made up of 13 amino acids. The V end was cut by 1 base, the J end by 4 bases, with 4 bases between. CDR1 is LGHNA and CDR2 is YSLEER in the germline V gene. CDR3 loop: CASSQGATGELFF. The DNA of the CDR3 is TGCGCCAGCAGCCAAGGGGCCACCGGGGAGCTGTTTTTT.

This chain uses TRBV5-1 with TRBJ2-5; 9 nucleotides agree with TRBD2. This CDR3 contains 18 residues. Germline trimming cut 3 bases from V and 5 bases from J; bases unmatched to any gene: 17. Germline CDR1 is SGHRS and CDR2 is YFSETQ. CDR3 nucleotide sequence: TGCGCCAGCAGCTATGGTAGCGGGCCGACTAGCGGCCGGGAGACCCAGTACTTC. Translating gives CASSYGSGPTSGRETQYF.

The DNA of the CDR3 is TGTGCCAGTAGTATTTTCTACCCCCTTGATAGCAATCAGCCCCAGCATTTT. It translates to CASSIFYPLDSNQPQHF. This chain connects TRBV19 to TRBJ1-5; D is unresolved. CDR1 and CDR2 from the germline V gene are LNHDA and SQIVND (reference sequence). The CDR3 is made up of 17 amino acids. Trimming cost V 3 bases and J 0 bases, with 15 bases left between them.

With regard to this clone: One junction end disagrees with the germline gene, perhaps due to a read error. This chain joins TRBV7-9 and TRBJ2-3; unclear D gene. In germline, CDR1 is SEHNR, CDR2 FQNEAQ (reference sequence). The CDR3 runs to 12 residues. CDR3 region: CSSSSGTDTQYF. DNA for the CDR3: TGTTCCAGCAGCTCCGGCACAGATACGCAGTATTTT.

The rearrangement links TRBV5-6 to TRBJ1-1; perhaps TRBD1 as D (5 bases). V was cut by 3 bases and J by 5 bases, with 11 bases left in between. This CDR3 is built from 13 residues. In germline, CDR1 is SGHDT, CDR2 YYEEEE. CDR3 coding DNA: TGTGCCAGCAGCTGGGGGGGGAATACTGAAGCTTTCTTT. Its protein product is CASSWGGNTEAFF.

V is TRBV5-1 and J is TRBJ2-1; TRBD2 matches 7 bases. Germline lookup yields CDR1 SGHRS and CDR2 YFSETQ. This CDR3 contains 16 residues. The junction had 13 bases not matched to a gene; V was cut back by 1 base and J by 9 bases. The CDR3 region has the DNA TGCGCCAGCAGCTTGTTTCGGGCTGGACTAGACACTGAGCAGTTCTTC. Its translation: CASSLFRAGLDTEQFF. Filled out from reference TRBV5-1 and TRBJ2-1, the complete variable domain reads KAGVTQTPRYLIKTRGQQVTLSCSPISGHRSVSWYQQTPGQGLQFLFEYFSETQRNKGNFPGRFSGRQFSNSRSEMNVSTLELGDSALYLCASSLFRAGLDTEQFFGPGTRLTVL.

V and J are TRBV27 and TRBJ2-7, with D perhaps TRBD2 (7 bases). Germline V lookup: CDR1 MNHEY, CDR2 SMNVEV (reference sequence). The CDR3 contains 14 residues. V was shortened by 8 bases and J by 7 bases, with 21 bases between the two germline ends. The CDR3 nucleotides are TGTGCCAGCCAGGGAGGGGGGGAGGCGAAGGAGCAGTACTTC. This codes for CASQGGGEAKEQYF.

The V and J genes are TRBV5-1 and TRBJ2-3, with 12 bases lining up with TRBD2. With V trimmed by 3 bases and J by 6 bases, 8 bases remained unmatched. Germline-derived CDR1 and CDR2 are SGHRS and YFSETQ. This CDR3 has 16 amino acids. CDR3 bases: TGCGCCAGCAGCTACCGACTAGCGGGAGATCTCGATACGCAGTATTTT. Its protein product is CASSYRLAGDLDTQYF.

Worth noting for this clone: Other DNA variants within this sample encode the same CDR3. The rearrangement links TRBV28 to TRBJ2-7, with TRBD2 matching 7 bases. Germline CDR1 MDHEN, CDR2 SYDVKM. J gave up 3 bases and V 3 bases, and 5 bases lay outside the gene matches. This CDR3 has 14 amino acids. The CDR3, as DNA: TGTGCCAGCAGTTTTCCTGGGGACTACTACGAGCAGTACTTC. It translates to CASSFPGDYYEQYF.

The V and J genes are TRBV5-1 and TRBJ1-1, with D uncertain. Trimming took 3 bases from V and 5 from J, leaving 14 bases between them. Germline CDR1 reads SGHRS; CDR2 reads YFSETQ. The CDR3 consists of 14 residues. Written as DNA, the CDR3 is TGCGCCAGCAGCTCCGGTTCTATCAGGACTGAAGCTTTCTTT. Residues: CASSSGSIRTEAFF.

V usage is TRBV4-2 and J usage is TRBJ2-7; 12 positions agree with TRBD2. Germline V CDR1 and CDR2: LGHNA, YNFKEQ. Unmatched junction bases numbered 8, after V lost 1 base and J lost 7 bases. This CDR3 is built from 16 residues. The CDR3 coding sequence is TGTGCCAGCAGCCAAGCTGGACTAGCGGGAACTCATGAGCAGTACTTC. It translates to CASSQAGLAGTHEQYF.

The J gene is TRBJ2-1, the V gene TRBV7-2, with TRBD2 matching 7 bases. J was trimmed by 7 bases and V by 3 bases; bases with no gene match: 9. From germline, CDR1 is SGHTA and CDR2 FQGNSA. The CDR3 runs 15 residues. CDR3 region: CASSFASGTGNEQFF. CDR3 DNA sequence: TGTGCCAGCAGCTTCGCCAGCGGGACTGGGAATGAGCAGTTCTTC.

This clone was counted only a few times. This chain uses TRBV28 with TRBJ2-1, with 12 bases matching TRBD2. Germline CDR1 reads MDHEN; CDR2 reads SYDVKM. This CDR3 has 14 residues. Germline trimming cut 10 bases from V and 3 bases from J; bases unmatched to any gene: 4. CDR3 region: CATLLAGGYNEQFF. The CDR3 coding sequence is TGTGCCACCTTACTAGCGGGAGGCTACAATGAGCAGTTCTTC.

The chain uses TRBV6-1 and TRBJ2-2; 7 bases align to TRBD1. From germline, CDR1 is MNHNS and CDR2 SASEGT. Trimming at V came to 2 bases and at J to 6 bases, leaving 3 bases not matched to a gene. This CDR3 has 14 residues. Here the CDR3 reads CASSESTGAGELFF. CDR3 bases: TGTGCCAGCAGTGAATCCACAGGGGCCGGGGAGCTGTTTTTT.

This clone was recorded a few times. The chain uses TRBV5-1 and TRBJ2-1; 7 positions agree with TRBD2. The CDR3 length is 15 residues. Germline V gives CDR1 SGHRS, CDR2 YFSETQ. Unmatched junction bases numbered 9, after V lost 4 bases and J lost 5 bases. The CDR3 coding sequence is TGCGCCAGCAGCCCCGGGACTAACCGCAACAATGAGCAGTTCTTC. It is translated as CASSPGTNRNNEQFF.